This is a list of T cell receptor beta chains from one sample in a study of CD8 T cells in ankylosing spondylitis. From the 5' RACE reads, TCRdb called clonotypes with MiXCR, one entry per CDR3 protein. The sample consists of 200,000 to 250,000 distinct CDR3 sequences, 6% to 8% of them appearing once. The sequencing sample was made of blood, either unsorted or a sorted T cell fraction (not recorded which). These receptors were obtained from a male donor with ankylosing spondylitis. The CDR3 runs from the conserved cysteine through the conserved F or W. D genes are given only for firm matches. Rows may omit the clone size; those that give it use once, few, many or a size class.

abundance	v_gene	d_gene	j_gene	CDR3nt	CDR3aa
.	TRBV20-1	.	TRBJ1-2	TGCAGTGCTAGAGTAACACGGCTAAATGGCTACACCTTC	CSARVTRLNGYTF
many	TRBV20-1	TRBD2	TRBJ2-1	TGCAGTGCTAGACCCCCTAGCGGGAGCTACAATGAGCAGTTCTTC	CSARPPSGSYNEQFF
many	TRBV12-3/TRBV12-4	TRBD2	TRBJ2-7	TGTGCCAGCAGTTCGGGACTAGCGGGATACTACGAGCAGTACTTC	CASSSGLAGYYEQYF
many	TRBV19	TRBD1	TRBJ2-1	TGTGCCAGTAGTCCCAGGGGGCAGAATGAGCAGTTCTTC	CASSPRGQNEQFF
few	TRBV13	TRBD1	TRBJ2-7	TGTGCCAGCAGCTTTACCGGGACAGGCCTCGAGCAGTACTTC	CASSFTGTGLEQYF
few	TRBV7-9	.	TRBJ2-1	TGTGCCGTTGGCGGGATGGGGTACAGTGAGCAGTTCTTC	CAVGGMGYSEQFF
few	TRBV24-1	TRBD2	TRBJ2-3	TGTGCCACCAGTGATTTAATGGAGCCGGGGGGGACAGATACGCAGTATTTT	CATSDLMEPGGTDTQYF
.	TRBV5-5	.	TRBJ1-1	TGTGCCAGCAGCTTGGTGGAGTTAAGGGGTGTAGAAGCTTTCTTT	CASSLVELRGVEAFF
.	TRBV5-5	.	TRBJ1-6	TGTGCCAGCAGCCCGGTGGGACAAGGGATTCCTAATTCACCCCTCCACTTT	CASSPVGQGIPNSPLHF
many	TRBV4-3	.	TRBJ1-2	TGCGCCAGCAGCCAATCGGGGGGCGGAATCCTAAACTATGGCTACACCTTC	CASSQSGGGILNYGYTF
many	TRBV7-9	TRBD1	TRBJ1-1	TGTGCCAGCAGCTTCCGGACAAGGGGGCAGGCTGAAGCTTTCTTT	CASSFRTRGQAEAFF
many	TRBV9	TRBD2	TRBJ2-5	TGTGCCAGCAGCACAAGCGGGAGGGCCGTCGAGACCCAGTACTTC	CASSTSGRAVETQYF
many	TRBV12-3/TRBV12-4	.	TRBJ2-1	TGTGCCAGCGGTCCCAGCGGAAGCTCCTACAATGAGCAGTTCTTC	CASGPSGSSYNEQFF
.	TRBV4-1	.	TRBJ2-5	TGCGCCAGCAGCCAAGACACAGGATGGGGAGAGACCCAGTACTTC	CASSQDTGWGETQYF
.	TRBV20-1	.	TRBJ2-6	TGCAGTGCTAGAGATCTGGCAGCTGGGGCCAACGTCCTGACTTTC	CSARDLAAGANVLTF
many	TRBV28	.	TRBJ2-3	TGTGCCAGCAGTTTAAGTCTAGCGCCTAGCACAGATACGCAGTATTTT	CASSLSLAPSTDTQYF
many	TRBV29-1	TRBD1	TRBJ2-7	TGCAGCGGATGGACAGGGGCCTACGAGCAGTACTTC	CSGWTGAYEQYF
many	TRBV13	.	TRBJ1-2	TGTGCCAGCACTCTAGAATATAGGGGCTACACCTTC	CASTLEYRGYTF
many	TRBV5-1	.	TRBJ2-7	TGCGCCAGCAGTTATGACAGGATCTCCTACGAGCAGTACTTC	CASSYDRISYEQYF
many	TRBV28	.	TRBJ1-4	TGTGCCAGCAGTTTTTACCCTCCAACTAATGAAAAACTGTTTTTT	CASSFYPPTNEKLFF
few	TRBV11-2	.	TRBJ2-2	TGTGCCAGCAAGGTCAGGAACACCGGGGAGCTGTTTTTT	CASKVRNTGELFF
few	TRBV19	.	TRBJ2-7	TGTGCCAGTAGTATAGATGGCTACGAGCAGTACTTC	CASSIDGYEQYF
many	TRBV27	.	TRBJ1-1	TGTGCCAGCAGTTTAACCTCGACAGCGAACACTGAAGCTTTCTTT	CASSLTSTANTEAFF
few	TRBV6-1	TRBD1	TRBJ2-5	TGTGCCAGCAGTCTCGGATGGACAGGGAGTCAAGAGACCCAGTACTTC	CASSLGWTGSQETQYF
many	TRBV15	.	TRBJ2-5	TGTGCCACCAGCAGTTTTAGGACATTACAAGAGACCCAGTACTTC	CATSSFRTLQETQYF
many	TRBV9	.	TRBJ1-2	TGTGCCAGCAGCCCCGGGGACGGAGGACCTCTCTACACCTTC	CASSPGDGGPLYTF
few	TRBV29-1	TRBD2	TRBJ2-7	TGCAGCGTTGAAGATTGGGGCGGGAGTAGGACCTACGAGCAGTACTTC	CSVEDWGGSRTYEQYF
many	TRBV29-1	TRBD1	TRBJ2-7	TGCAGCGCCGGACAGGGGACAGCCTACGAGCAGTACTTC	CSAGQGTAYEQYF
many	TRBV27	.	TRBJ2-7	TGTGCCAGCACAGGCACCTACGAGCAGTACTTC	CASTGTYEQYF
.	TRBV4-3	TRBD1	TRBJ1-6	TGCGCCAGCAGCCAAGTCTTCGGACAGGGAGGAAATTCACCCCTCCACTTT	CASSQVFGQGGNSPLHF
many	TRBV6-2/TRBV6-3	.	TRBJ2-7	TGTGCCAGCAGTTACTCTCGATCCCCGGGCTACGAGCAGTACTTC	CASSYSRSPGYEQYF
few	TRBV12-5	.	TRBJ2-7	TGTGCTAGTGGTCTGGGACTGTTCTACGAGCAGTACTTC	CASGLGLFYEQYF
.	TRBV29-1	TRBD2	TRBJ2-5	TGCAGCGTTGAAAGGCGGGAGTTGGGGGAAGAGACCCAGTACTTC	CSVERRELGEETQYF
many	TRBV12-5	TRBD1	TRBJ2-1	TGTGCTAGTGCCGAACGGACAGGGGGCGCTTGGAATGAGCAGTTCTTC	CASAERTGGAWNEQFF
many	TRBV20-1	TRBD1	TRBJ1-1	TGCAGTGCTAGAGACCCGGGACAGCCTAGAACTGAAGCTTTCTTT	CSARDPGQPRTEAFF
many	TRBV25-1	.	TRBJ1-4	TGTGCCAGCAGTGCTTACGACGGCTTGGATGAAAAACTGTTTTTT	CASSAYDGLDEKLFF
many	TRBV29-1	.	TRBJ2-7	TGCAGCGTTGAAAGGTCAGGGACCTACGAGCAGTACTTC	CSVERSGTYEQYF
.	TRBV4-2	.	TRBJ2-7	TGTGCCAGCAGCCAAGACCCGGGGCGCGGGTACGAGCAGTACTTC	CASSQDPGRGYEQYF
many	TRBV5-5	TRBD1	TRBJ2-7	TGTGCCAGCAGGGACAGGGGCAAATACGAGCAGTACTTC	CASRDRGKYEQYF
many	TRBV6-2/TRBV6-3	.	TRBJ2-5	TGTGCCAGCAGTCCAGGGTGGCAAGAGACCCAGTACTTC	CASSPGWQETQYF
many	TRBV27	.	TRBJ2-7	TGTGCCAGCAGTTCTAGTCCTACCGTCTACGAGCAGTACTTC	CASSSSPTVYEQYF
many	TRBV2	.	TRBJ1-1	TGTGCCAGCAGTGAGACTCAGCTTGAAGCTTTCTTT	CASSETQLEAFF
many	TRBV2	.	TRBJ2-1	TGTGCCAGCAGTGGGCAGGAGGACTACCTTCACAATGAGCAGTTCTTC	CASSGQEDYLHNEQFF
few	TRBV7-9	.	TRBJ2-2	TGTGCCAGCAGCCCAGGGGTGACCACCGGGGAGCTGTTTTTT	CASSPGVTTGELFF
.	TRBV3-1	.	TRBJ2-3	TGTGCCAGCAGCCATGAGGGGGGCGACGAAGGAACAGATACGCAGTATTTT	CASSHEGGDEGTDTQYF
many	TRBV27	TRBD2	TRBJ2-1	TGTGCCAGTACCCGCGGGACTAGCGGGAGGGCCAGTTCCCACAATGAGCAGTTCTTC	CASTRGTSGRASSHNEQFF
few	TRBV5-1	TRBD1	TRBJ2-7	TGCGCCAGCAGCCAAGGGGACAGGGCTTACGAGCAGTACTTC	CASSQGDRAYEQYF
many	TRBV25-1	.	TRBJ2-1	TGTGCCAGCAGGATGGGACCCCGGGATTTCTTC	CASRMGPRDFF
many	TRBV9	TRBD2	TRBJ2-1	TGTGCCAGCAGCCCAGCGGGGGCCGTGAGCTCCTACAATGAGCAGTTCTTC	CASSPAGAVSSYNEQFF
few	TRBV3-1	.	TRBJ2-7	TGTGCCAGCAGCCAAGATCACGGGCCCTACGAGCAGTACTTC	CASSQDHGPYEQYF
many	TRBV7-2	TRBD2	TRBJ2-1	TGTGCCAGCAGCTTTGGACTAGCGGTTTACAATGAGCAGTTCTTC	CASSFGLAVYNEQFF
.	TRBV5-1	.	TRBJ1-2	TGCGCCAGCAGCTTGGAACAGGGCGGATTAGTTGACTATGGCTACACCTTC	CASSLEQGGLVDYGYTF
many	TRBV4-2	.	TRBJ2-5	TGTGCCAGCAGCCAAGAAACGACAGTCGGTAACCAAGAGACCCAGTACTTC	CASSQETTVGNQETQYF
many	TRBV7-9	TRBD1	TRBJ2-2	TGTGCCAGCAGCTTAGGCGGGACAGGTTCCACCGGGGAGCTGTTTTTT	CASSLGGTGSTGELFF
many	TRBV20-1	.	TRBJ2-7	TGCAGTGCTCCGCGCCAGGGTCTTGGTTACGAGCAGTACTTC	CSAPRQGLGYEQYF